Each of the 27 T cell receptor beta chains below was sequenced from the same sample in a study of blood T cell repertoires in COVID-19. Data came from immunoSEQ multiplex PCR; TCRdb stores just in-frame clones and leaves some out. The sample lists about 410,000 clones, 86% occurring once. The source material was peripheral blood. The source of these receptors is a woman aged 30 to 39 with active or convalescent COVID-19.

CDR3 in amino acids: CASSLVPGLVTGELFF. CDR3 bases: TGTGCCAGCAGCTTAGTTCCGGGACTAGTCACCGGGGAGCTGTTTTTT. The V call is TRBV11-2, the J call TRBJ2-2; 8 positions agree with TRBD2. Unmatched junction bases numbered 5, after V lost 1 base and J lost 4 bases. The CDR3 has 16 residues. Germline-derived CDR1 and CDR2 are SGHAT and FQNNGV.

The chain recombines TRBV7-9 with TRBJ2-7; D perhaps matches TRBD2 (6 bases). CDR1 and CDR2 (germline): SEHNR, FQNEAQ (reference sequence). V was cut by 2 bases and J by 4 bases, with 15 bases left in between. The CDR3 is 15 amino acids. Here the CDR3 DNA reads TGTGCCAGCAGCTTAATTGAGGGAGGAGTGTACGAGCAGTACTTC. It specifies CASSLIEGGVYEQYF.

This clone is a singleton in its sample. The chain combines TRBV4-1 with TRBJ2-3; 8 bases match TRBD1. Per the germline V gene, CDR1 is MGHRA and CDR2 is YSYEKL. The CDR3 runs to 16 residues. The V and J ends lost 1 base and 0 bases, in that order; junction bases with no gene match: 3. This CDR3 is CASSQATGGSTDTQYF. The CDR3 coding sequence is TGCGCCAGCAGCCAAGCCACAGGGGGTAGCACAGATACGCAGTATTTT.

The chain recombines TRBV6-2 or TRBV6-3 with TRBJ1-5; D possibly corresponds to TRBD1 (5 bases). V was clipped by 4 bases and J by 4 bases, with 14 bases between them. The CDR3 totals 15 residues. Germline loops: CDR1 MNHEY, CDR2 SVGEGT. CDR3 DNA: TGTGCCAGCAGTTGGACACCTCAGCAGAATCAGCCCCAGCATTTT. Translated: CASSWTPQQNQPQHF.

The count of this clone is one. The J gene is TRBJ2-1, the V gene TRBV27, with no clear D. The CDR3 covers 13 residues. Deletions cut 2 bases from V and 12 bases from J, with 14 bases between. Germline values: CDR1 MNHEY, CDR2 SMNVEV (reference sequence). The CDR3 DNA reads as TGTGCCAGCAGTTTAGGGCACCTCGATCGGCAGTTCTTC. Encoded protein: CASSLGHLDRQFF.

This clone was observed a few times. V and J are TRBV5-1 and TRBJ2-7; D not certain. Germline values: CDR1 SGHRS, CDR2 YFSETQ. The CDR3 totals 14 residues. Trimming removed 4 bases from V and 2 bases from J, with 13 bases in between. The chain's CDR3 is CASSPESITYEQYF. For the CDR3, the DNA is TGCGCCAGCAGCCCCGAAAGCATAACCTACGAGCAGTACTTC.

The chain combines TRBV10-2 with TRBJ2-2; TRBD1 might be the D (6 bases). The CDR3 extends over 16 amino acids. The V gene lost 4 bases and the J gene lost 0 bases, with 12 bases spanning the gap. Germline-derived CDR1 and CDR2 are WSHSY and SAAADI. CDR3 nucleotides: TGCGCCAGCAGTGTAGGCAAGGGGGCGAACACCGGGGAGCTGTTTTTT. Amino acid sequence: CASSVGKGANTGELFF.

The chain joins TRBV5-8 to TRBJ1-4; D perhaps matches TRBD1 (5 bases). There are 16 residues in the CDR3. V was pared by 4 bases and J by 7 bases, with 20 bases between. The germline gives CDR1 SGHTS, CDR2 YDEGEE. CDR3 in amino acids: CASSHLGQGGSEKLFF. DNA of the CDR3: TGTGCCAGCAGCCACCTCGGGCAGGGCGGTAGTGAAAAACTGTTTTTT.

This chain connects TRBV5-4 to TRBJ2-7; D might be TRBD1 (6 bases). Trimming cost V 4 bases and J 4 bases, with 9 bases left between them. CDR3 length: 12 residues. Germline loops: CDR1 SGHNT, CDR2 YYREEE (reference sequence). CDR3 residues: CASSVTGYEQYF. CDR3 nucleotide sequence: TGTGCCAGCAGCGTCACAGGGTACGAGCAGTACTTC. The entire variable domain, with the rest obtained from reference TRBV5-4 and TRBJ2-7, is as follows: ETGVTQSPTHLIKTRGQQVTLRCSSQSGHNTVSWYQQALGQGPQFIFQYYREEENGRGNFPPRFSGLQFPNYSSELNVNALELDDSALYLCASSVTGYEQYFGPGTRLTVT.

The J gene is TRBJ2-3, the V gene TRBV19; 14 bases map to TRBD2. The V and J ends lost 6 bases and 9 bases, in that order; junction bases with no gene match: 14. The V gene's germline CDR1 is LNHDA and CDR2 SQIVND (reference sequence). This CDR3 comprises 17 residues. The CDR3 is CASRAGTSGGYPITQYF. CDR3 sequence (DNA): TGTGCCAGTAGGGCCGGGACTAGCGGGGGATACCCAATAACGCAGTATTTT.

The chain carries TRBV7-9 and TRBJ2-2; 11 bases fit TRBD2. CDR1 and CDR2 from the germline V gene are SEHNR and FQNEAQ (reference sequence). This CDR3 is 17 amino acids long. Trimming took 5 bases from V and 4 from J; bases not matched to a gene: 9. The CDR3 is CASSDTLGLAVTGELFF. In nucleotides, the CDR3 is TGTGCCAGCAGCGATACTCTGGGACTAGCGGTCACCGGGGAGCTGTTTTTT.

V and J are TRBV19 and TRBJ1-4, with a possible D match to TRBD1 (6 bases). Trimming removed 6 bases at V and 7 bases at J, with 12 bases between. CDR1 and CDR2 (germline): LNHDA, SQIVND (reference sequence). CDR3 size: 13 residues. CDR3: CASSKDRSEKLFF. DNA for the CDR3: TGTGCCAGTAGCAAGGACAGATCTGAAAAACTGTTTTTT.

The gene calls are TRBV4-1 and TRBJ1-5; no definite D call. Per the germline V gene, CDR1 is MGHRA and CDR2 is YSYEKL. The length of the CDR3 is 16 residues. V was pared by 0 bases and J by 3 bases, with 12 bases between. CDR3 nucleotide sequence: TGCGCCAGCAGCCAAGAGTTTTTCGGGGACAATCAGCCCCAGCATTTT. It encodes CASSQEFFGDNQPQHF.

The chain joins TRBV7-6 to TRBJ2-3, with 11 positions matching TRBD1. Per germline, CDR1 SGHVS and CDR2 FNYEAQ. V shed 5 bases, J shed 5 bases, and the junction held 6 bases outside the gene matches. The CDR3 consists of 15 residues. The CDR3 nucleotides read TGTGCCAGCAGCCCGGGGACAGGGGGACTAGATACGCAGTATTTT. It yields the protein CASSPGTGGLDTQYF.

The J gene is TRBJ1-5, the V gene TRBV2; weak D call: TRBD1 (5 bases). The CDR3 extends over 14 amino acids. Between the trimmed V and J ends, which lost 1 base and 3 bases, there was a span of 7 bases. Germline V gene data show CDR1 as SNHLY and CDR2 as FYNNEI. The CDR3 reads CASSEGGVNQPQHF. The CDR3 coding sequence is TGTGCCAGCAGTGAAGGGGGGGTCAATCAGCCCCAGCATTTT.

This chain links TRBV29-1 with TRBJ1-2, with TRBD1 matching over 7 bases. The germline gives CDR1 SQVTM, CDR2 ANQGSEA. This CDR3 comprises 14 residues. V lost 7 bases and J lost 5; bases outside the gene matches: 13. The CDR3 protein is CSATTPGRGYGYTF. CDR3 sequence (DNA): TGCAGCGCTACAACCCCGGGCAGGGGGTATGGCTACACCTTC.

The rearrangement uses TRBV7-8 and TRBJ1-6; 7 nucleotides align to TRBD1. V lost 1 base, J lost 0 bases, and 0 bases stayed unmatched. Germline assignment: CDR1 SGHVS and CDR2 FQNEAQ. This CDR3 is 16 amino acids long. This CDR3 is CASSLGQGSYNSPLHF. The DNA of the CDR3 is TGTGCCAGCAGCTTAGGACAGGGCTCCTATAATTCACCCCTCCACTTT.

The rearrangement links TRBV30 to TRBJ2-7, with 10 nucleotides matching TRBD1. Germline assignment: CDR1 GTSNPN and CDR2 SVGIG (reference sequence). The CDR3 has 15 residues. Germline trimming cut 5 bases from V and 6 bases from J; bases unmatched to any gene: 13. CDR3 DNA: TGTGCCTGGGGGAGGGTCCGGGACAGGGGTTCCGAGCAGTACTTC. This translates into CAWGRVRDRGSEQYF. The whole variable domain, filled in from reference TRBV30 and TRBJ2-7, reads SQTIHQWPATLVQPVGSPLSLECTVEGTSNPNLYWYRQAAGRGLQLLFYSVGIGQISSEVPQNLSASRPQDRQFILSSKKLLLSDSGFYLCAWGRVRDRGSEQYFGPGTRLTVT.

This rearrangement joins TRBV24-1 to TRBJ2-3, with 7 bases aligning to TRBD2. CDR1 and CDR2 from the germline V gene are KGHDR and SFDVKD. This CDR3 comprises 12 residues. The V segment lost 10 bases and the J segment 0 bases; nucleotides outside the gene matches: 0. CDR3: CATSGSTDTQYF. The DNA for the CDR3 is TGTGCCACTAGCGGGAGCACAGATACGCAGTATTTT.

The chain couples TRBV5-4 to TRBJ1-1, with 7 bases lining up with TRBD1. The V gene end was trimmed by 4 bases and the J gene end by 1 base; junction bases not matched to a gene: 16. Germline V gene lookup returns CDR1 SGHNT and CDR2 YYREEE (reference sequence). This CDR3 spans 18 amino acids. This chain's CDR3 is CASSPSGTVAFGNTEAFF. The CDR3 region has the DNA TGTGCCAGCAGCCCATCCGGGACAGTGGCTTTTGGGAACACTGAAGCTTTCTTT.

V gene TRBV7-9 combines with J gene TRBJ1-2; D call uncertain. CDR3 length equals 15 residues. V was clipped by 6 bases and J by 4 bases, with 18 bases between them. From germline, CDR1 is SEHNR and CDR2 FQNEAQ (reference sequence). Here the CDR3 DNA reads TGTGCCAGCAGTCCTGCTGAGAACCCTGGCTATGGCTACACCTTC. Its translation is CASSPAENPGYGYTF.

V usage is TRBV3-1 (or the pseudogene TRBV3-2) and J usage is TRBJ2-7, with 11 bases matching TRBD2. CDR1 and CDR2 from the germline V gene are LGHDT and YNNKEL (reference sequence). The V gene end was trimmed by 1 base and the J gene end by 1 base; junction bases not matched to a gene: 12. The CDR3 has 19 amino acids. The CDR3 DNA is TGTGCCAGCAGCCAAGCACGAACCCTACTAGCGGGAGCATCCTACGAGCAGTACTTC. Amino acid sequence: CASSQARTLLAGASYEQYF.

This clone has just a few counts. The chain is built from TRBV4-2 and TRBJ2-2; TRBD2 matches 11 bases. Germline assignment: CDR1 LGHNA and CDR2 YNFKEQ. This CDR3 is built from 17 residues. V lost 1 base and J lost 2; bases outside the gene matches: 3. The CDR3 DNA reads as TGTGCCAGCAGCCAAGTGGGACTAGCGGTAAACACCGGGGAGCTGTTTTTT. As protein: CASSQVGLAVNTGELFF.

This clone was picked up one time. CDR3 protein: CASSPRQGQDEQYF. The CDR3 bases are TGTGCCAGCAGCCCGCGACAGGGTCAGGACGAGCAGTACTTC. The J gene is TRBJ2-7, the V gene TRBV7-2, with 7 bases lining up with TRBD1. J lost 5 bases, V lost 5 bases, and 9 bases had no gene match. The CDR3 covers 14 residues. The V gene's germline CDR1 is SGHTA and CDR2 FQGNSA.

To note about this clone: Being one base from a much bigger clone, this may be a read error. The chain combines TRBV6-1 with TRBJ1-2; tentative D call: TRBD1 (6 bases). CDR1 and CDR2 from the germline V gene are MNHNS and SASEGT. Deletions cut 3 bases from V and 0 bases from J, with 8 bases between. CDR3 length equals 14 residues. The chain's CDR3 is CASSDGDTNYGYTF. Written as DNA, the CDR3 is TGTGCCAGCAGTGACGGGGACACTAACTATGGCTACACCTTC.

The chain links TRBV7-9 to TRBJ1-2, with 7 nucleotides matching TRBD1. The J segment lost 8 bases and the V segment lost 5 bases, leaving 17 bases of the junction unmatched. Germline-derived CDR1 and CDR2 are SEHNR and FQNEAQ (reference sequence). This CDR3 comprises 16 residues. The CDR3 nucleotides read TGTGCCAGCAGCCCAACGGGTCAGGGGGGAGATCGCGGCTACACCTTC. It specifies CASSPTGQGGDRGYTF.

The rearrangement joins TRBV3-1 (or the pseudogene TRBV3-2) to TRBJ1-4; 10 bases are shared with TRBD1. Germline V gene data show CDR1 as LGHDT and CDR2 as YNNKEL (reference sequence). J was trimmed by 5 bases and V by 0 bases; bases with no gene match: 15. The CDR3 runs 20 residues. CDR3 protein: CASSQDWTGQGTSGNEKLFF. The DNA for the CDR3 is TGTGCCAGCAGCCAAGATTGGACGGGACAGGGGACATCGGGGAATGAAAAACTGTTTTTT.